This T cell receptor beta chain was recorded in a study of T cells in Graves' hyperthyroidism and ophthalmopathy. Germline V gives CDR1 SGHKS, CDR2 YYEKEE (reference sequence). V shed 5 bases, J shed 1 base, and the junction held 8 bases outside the gene matches. There are 15 residues in the CDR3. The CDR3 regions of TCR beta were amplified from RNA transcripts. The HTBI primer set drove a first-round RT-PCR of the TCR CDR3. TCRdb passed the multiplex PCR reads through MiXCR, listing each CDR3 protein once. The repertoire consists of a few hundred thousand distinct CDR3 sequences, with roughly 25% occurring once and the leading ten covering about 73%.

Sequenced material: blood. This receptor was identified in a middle-aged man with Graves' hyperthyroidism. The genes are TRBV5-5 and TRBJ2-5; 7 positions agree with TRBD2. CDR3 DNA: TGTGCCAGCAGTCTGGGGGGGTCGGCCCAAGAGACCCAGTACTTC. Amino acids: CASSLGGSAQETQYF.